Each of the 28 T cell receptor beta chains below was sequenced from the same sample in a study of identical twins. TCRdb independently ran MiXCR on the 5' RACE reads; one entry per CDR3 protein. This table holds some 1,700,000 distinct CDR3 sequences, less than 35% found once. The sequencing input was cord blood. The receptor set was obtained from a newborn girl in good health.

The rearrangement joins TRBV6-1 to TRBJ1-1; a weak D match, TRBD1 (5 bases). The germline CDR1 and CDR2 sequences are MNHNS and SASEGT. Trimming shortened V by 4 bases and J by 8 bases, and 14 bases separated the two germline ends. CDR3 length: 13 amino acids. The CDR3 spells CASSVKDRSEAFF. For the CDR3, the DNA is TGTGCCAGCAGTGTGAAAGACAGATCCGAAGCTTTCTTT.

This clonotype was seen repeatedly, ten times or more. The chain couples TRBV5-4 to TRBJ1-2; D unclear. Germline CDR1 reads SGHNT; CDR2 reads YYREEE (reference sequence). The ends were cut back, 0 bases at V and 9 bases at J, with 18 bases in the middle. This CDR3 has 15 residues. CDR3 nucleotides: TGTGCCAGCAGCTTGGATTCCAGACCCCACAAAAGCTACACCTTC. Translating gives CASSLDSRPHKSYTF.

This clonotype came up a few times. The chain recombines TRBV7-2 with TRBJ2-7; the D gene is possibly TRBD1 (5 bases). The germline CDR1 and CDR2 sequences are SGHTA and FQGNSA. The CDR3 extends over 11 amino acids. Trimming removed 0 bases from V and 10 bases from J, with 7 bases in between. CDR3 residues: CASSLAQGQYF. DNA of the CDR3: TGTGCCAGCAGCTTAGCTCAGGGACAGTACTTC.

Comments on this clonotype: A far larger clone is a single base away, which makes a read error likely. CDR3 in DNA: TGTGCCAACAGGGACACTAACTATGGCTACACCTTC. Protein product: CANRDTNYGYTF. The V and J genes are TRBV25-1 and TRBJ1-2; D is perhaps TRBD1 (6 bases). Per germline, CDR1 MGHDK and CDR2 SYGVNS. V was pared by 10 bases and J by 0 bases, with 9 bases between. The CDR3 totals 12 residues.

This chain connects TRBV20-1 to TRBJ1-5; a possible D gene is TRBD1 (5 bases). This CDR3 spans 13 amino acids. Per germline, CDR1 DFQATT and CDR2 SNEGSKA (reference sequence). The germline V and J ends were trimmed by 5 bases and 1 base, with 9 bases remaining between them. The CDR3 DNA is TGCAGTGCTGAGGGGTGGAGCAATCAGCCCCAGCATTTT. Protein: CSAEGWSNQPQHF.

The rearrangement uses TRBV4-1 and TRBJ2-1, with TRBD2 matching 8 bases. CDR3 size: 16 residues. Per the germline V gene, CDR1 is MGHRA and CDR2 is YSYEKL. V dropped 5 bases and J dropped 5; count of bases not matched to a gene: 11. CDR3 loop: CASSNPGTRRHNEQFF. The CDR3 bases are TGCGCCAGCAGCAACCCCGGGACTAGACGACACAATGAGCAGTTCTTC.

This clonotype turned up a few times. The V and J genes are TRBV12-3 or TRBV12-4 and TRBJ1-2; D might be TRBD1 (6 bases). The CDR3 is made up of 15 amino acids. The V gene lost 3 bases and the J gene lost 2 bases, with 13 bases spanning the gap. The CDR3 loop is CASSFLSTGNYGYTF. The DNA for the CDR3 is TGTGCCAGCAGTTTCCTTTCGACAGGCAACTATGGCTACACCTTC.

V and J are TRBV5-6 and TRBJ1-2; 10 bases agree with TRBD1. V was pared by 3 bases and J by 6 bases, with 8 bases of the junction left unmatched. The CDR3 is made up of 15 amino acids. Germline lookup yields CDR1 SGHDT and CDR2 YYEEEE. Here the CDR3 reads CASSSTGTGENGYTF. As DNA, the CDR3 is TGTGCCAGCAGCTCGACCGGGACAGGGGAAAATGGCTACACCTTC.

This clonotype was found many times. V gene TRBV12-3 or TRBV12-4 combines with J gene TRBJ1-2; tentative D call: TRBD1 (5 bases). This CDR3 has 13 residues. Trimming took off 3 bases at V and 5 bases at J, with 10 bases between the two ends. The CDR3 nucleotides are TGTGCCAGCAGTTTGGTGGGGGAGTATGGCTACACCTTC. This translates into CASSLVGEYGYTF.

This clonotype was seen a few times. CDR3 nucleotides: TGTGCCTGCCCTCGAATTAGAGCGGGGACTAGCACAGATACGCAGTATTTT. This encodes CACPRIRAGTSTDTQYF. This chain links TRBV30 with TRBJ2-3; 7 bases are a match to TRBD2. The CDR3 loop spans 17 amino acids. Losses at the gene ends were 6 bases for V and 0 bases for J; bases not matched to a gene: 15. Germline V lookup: CDR1 GTSNPN, CDR2 SVGIG (reference sequence). The full variable domain, completed using reference TRBV30 and TRBJ2-3, is SQTIHQWPATLVQPVGSPLSLECTVEGTSNPNLYWYRQAAGRGLQLLFYSVGIGQISSEVPQNLSASRPQDRQFILSSKKLLLSDSGFYLCACPRIRAGTSTDTQYFGPGTRLTVL.

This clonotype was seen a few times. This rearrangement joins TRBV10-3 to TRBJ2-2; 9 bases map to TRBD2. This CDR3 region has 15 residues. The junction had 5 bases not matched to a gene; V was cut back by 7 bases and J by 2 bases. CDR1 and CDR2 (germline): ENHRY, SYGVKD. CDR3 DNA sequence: TGTGCCATCATGCGGGAGGGAGTTAACACCGGGGAGCTGTTTTTT. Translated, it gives CAIMREGVNTGELFF.

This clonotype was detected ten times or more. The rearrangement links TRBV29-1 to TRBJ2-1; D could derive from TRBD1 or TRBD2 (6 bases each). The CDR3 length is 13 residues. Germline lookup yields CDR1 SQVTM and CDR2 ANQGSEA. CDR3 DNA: TGCAACCGGAGGGGGGCCCCCTACAATGAGCAGTTCTTC. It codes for CNRRGAPYNEQFF.

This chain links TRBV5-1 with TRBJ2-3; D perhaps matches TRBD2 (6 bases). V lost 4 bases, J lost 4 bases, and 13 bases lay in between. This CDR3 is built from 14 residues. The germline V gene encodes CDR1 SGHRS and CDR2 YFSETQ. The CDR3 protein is CASSARLGSDTQYF. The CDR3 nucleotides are TGCGCCAGCAGCGCGAGACTAGGGTCAGATACGCAGTATTTT.

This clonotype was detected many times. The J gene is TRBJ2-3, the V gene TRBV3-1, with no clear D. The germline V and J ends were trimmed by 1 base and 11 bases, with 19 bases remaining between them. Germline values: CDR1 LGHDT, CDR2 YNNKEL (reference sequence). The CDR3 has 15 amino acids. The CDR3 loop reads CASSQAAPTQMGQYF. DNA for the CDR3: TGTGCCAGCAGCCAAGCTGCCCCTACACAGATGGGGCAGTATTTT.

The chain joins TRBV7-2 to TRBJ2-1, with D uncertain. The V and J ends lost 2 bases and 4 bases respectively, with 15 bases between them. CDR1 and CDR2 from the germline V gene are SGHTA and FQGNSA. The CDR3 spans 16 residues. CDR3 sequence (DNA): TGTGCCAGCAGCTTATCGGCGGTAGAAACTTACAATGAGCAGTTCTTC. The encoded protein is CASSLSAVETYNEQFF.

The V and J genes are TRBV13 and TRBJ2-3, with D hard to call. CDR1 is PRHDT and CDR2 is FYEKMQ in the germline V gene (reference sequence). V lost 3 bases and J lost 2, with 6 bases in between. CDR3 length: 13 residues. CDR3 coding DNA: TGTGCCAGCAGCTTGATTTACACAGATACGCAGTATTTT. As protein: CASSLIYTDTQYF.

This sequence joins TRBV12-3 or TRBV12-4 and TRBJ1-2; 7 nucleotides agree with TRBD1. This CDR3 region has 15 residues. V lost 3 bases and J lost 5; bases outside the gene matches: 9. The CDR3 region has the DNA TGTGCCAGCAGTTTTTTGGCTCAGGGGGGATATGGCTACACCTTC. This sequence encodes CASSFLAQGGYGYTF.

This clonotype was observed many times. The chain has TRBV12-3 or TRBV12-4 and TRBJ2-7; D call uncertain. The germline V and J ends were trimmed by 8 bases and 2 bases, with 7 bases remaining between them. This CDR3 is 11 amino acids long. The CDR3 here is CASATTYEQYF. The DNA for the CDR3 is TGTGCCAGCGCCACGACCTACGAGCAGTACTTC.

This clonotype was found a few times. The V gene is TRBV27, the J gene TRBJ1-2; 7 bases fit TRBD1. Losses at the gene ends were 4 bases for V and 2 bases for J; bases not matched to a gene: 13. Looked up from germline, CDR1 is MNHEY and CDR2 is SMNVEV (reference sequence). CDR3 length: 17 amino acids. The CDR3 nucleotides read TGTGCCAGCAGTTCCCCTCTCCGGGACAGCCTCAACTATGGCTACACCTTC. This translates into CASSSPLRDSLNYGYTF.

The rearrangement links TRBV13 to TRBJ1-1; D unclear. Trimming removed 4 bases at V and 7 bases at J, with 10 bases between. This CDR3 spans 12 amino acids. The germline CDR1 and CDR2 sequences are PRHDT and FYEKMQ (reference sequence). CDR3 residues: CASSSEHFEAFF. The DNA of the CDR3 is TGTGCCAGCAGCTCTGAACACTTTGAAGCTTTCTTT. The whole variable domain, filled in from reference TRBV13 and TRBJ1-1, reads AAGVIQSPRHLIKEKRETATLKCYPIPRHDTVYWYQQGPGQDPQFLISFYEKMQSDKGSIPDRFSAQQFSDYHSELNMSSLELGDSALYFCASSSEHFEAFFGQGTRLTVV.

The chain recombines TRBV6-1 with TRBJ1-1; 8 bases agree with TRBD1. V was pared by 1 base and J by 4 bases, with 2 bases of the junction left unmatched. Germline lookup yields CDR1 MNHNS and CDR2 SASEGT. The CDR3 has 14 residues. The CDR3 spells CASSEGQGITEAFF. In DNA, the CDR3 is TGTGCCAGCAGTGAAGGACAGGGGATCACTGAAGCTTTCTTT.

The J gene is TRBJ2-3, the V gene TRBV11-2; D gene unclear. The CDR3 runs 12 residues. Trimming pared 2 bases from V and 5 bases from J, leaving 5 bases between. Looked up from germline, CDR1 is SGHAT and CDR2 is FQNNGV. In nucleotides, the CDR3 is TGTGCCAGCAGCTTAAACCAAGATACGCAGTATTTT. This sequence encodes CASSLNQDTQYF.

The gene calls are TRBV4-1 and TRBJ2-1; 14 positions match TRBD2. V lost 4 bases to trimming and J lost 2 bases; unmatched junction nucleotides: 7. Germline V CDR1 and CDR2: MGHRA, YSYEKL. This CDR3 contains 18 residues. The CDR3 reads CASSPGLAGGFPYNEQFF. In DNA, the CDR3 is TGCGCCAGCAGCCCAGGACTAGCGGGGGGCTTTCCCTACAATGAGCAGTTCTTC.

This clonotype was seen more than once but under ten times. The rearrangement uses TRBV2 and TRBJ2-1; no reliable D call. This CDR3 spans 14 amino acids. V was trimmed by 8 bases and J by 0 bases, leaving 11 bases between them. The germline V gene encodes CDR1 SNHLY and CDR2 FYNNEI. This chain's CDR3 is CASVASSSYNEQFF. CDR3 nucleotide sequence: TGTGCCAGCGTGGCCAGTAGCTCCTACAATGAGCAGTTCTTC.

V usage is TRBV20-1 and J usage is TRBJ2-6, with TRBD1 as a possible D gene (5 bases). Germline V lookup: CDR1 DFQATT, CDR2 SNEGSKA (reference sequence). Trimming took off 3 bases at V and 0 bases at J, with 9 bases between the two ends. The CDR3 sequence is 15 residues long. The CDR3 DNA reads TGCAGTGCTAGGGGGCCCAACTCTGGGGCCAACGTCCTGACTTTC. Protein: CSARGPNSGANVLTF.

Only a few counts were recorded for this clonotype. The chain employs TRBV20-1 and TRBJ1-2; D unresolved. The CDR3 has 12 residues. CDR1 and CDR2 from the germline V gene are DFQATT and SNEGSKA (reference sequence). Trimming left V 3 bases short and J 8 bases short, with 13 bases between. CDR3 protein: CSARWQEGGYTF. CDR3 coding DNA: TGCAGTGCTAGGTGGCAGGAAGGGGGCTACACCTTC.

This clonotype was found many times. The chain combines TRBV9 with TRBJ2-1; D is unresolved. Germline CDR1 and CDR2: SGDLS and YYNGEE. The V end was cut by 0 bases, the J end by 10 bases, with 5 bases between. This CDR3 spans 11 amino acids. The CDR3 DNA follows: TGTGCCAGCAGCGTAGATGCAGAGCAGTTCTTC. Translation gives CASSVDAEQFF. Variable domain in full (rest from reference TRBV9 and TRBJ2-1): DSGVTQTPKHLITATGQRVTLRCSPRSGDLSVYWYQQSLDQGLQFLIQYYNGEERAKGNILERFSAQQFPDLHSELNLSSLELGDSALYFCASSVDAEQFFGPGTRLTVL.

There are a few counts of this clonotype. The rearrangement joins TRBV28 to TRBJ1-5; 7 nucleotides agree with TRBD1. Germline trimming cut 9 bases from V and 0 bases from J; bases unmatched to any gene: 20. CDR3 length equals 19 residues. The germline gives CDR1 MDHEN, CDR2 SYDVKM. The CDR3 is CASDEQGPYWPYSNQPQHF. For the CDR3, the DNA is TGTGCCAGTGATGAACAGGGGCCCTACTGGCCATATAGCAATCAGCCCCAGCATTTT.